The sequence of this TCR beta chain was determined in a study of PD-1 blockade in classical Hodgkin lymphoma. Study-level results: The repertoire differences lack a defined cause, possibly disease activity or prior therapy.

The method was immunoSEQ multiplex PCR; TCRdb's version includes in-frame clones alone and lacks a portion of them. There are tens of thousands of clones in the sample; just over 90% occur only once, and around 3.8% lies in the top ten. Note on this clone: Its antigen is currently unknown.

Trimming pared 0 bases from V and 6 bases from J, leaving 19 bases between. CDR1 is SGHRS and CDR2 is YFSETQ in the germline V gene. The CDR3 covers 16 residues. Time point indicated: newly diagnosed, previously untreated cHL patient sample. The rearrangement uses TRBV5-1 and TRBJ2-7; D assignment may be TRBD1 or TRBD2 (5 bases each). The sample taken for sequencing was peripheral blood mononuclear cells (PBMCs). The receptor was derived from a human donor with classical Hodgkin lymphoma. The CDR3, as DNA: TGCGCCAGCAGCTTGGCCTTGGGTGGGGCGAGCGGCGAGCAGTACTTC. Translated: CASSLALGGASGEQYF.